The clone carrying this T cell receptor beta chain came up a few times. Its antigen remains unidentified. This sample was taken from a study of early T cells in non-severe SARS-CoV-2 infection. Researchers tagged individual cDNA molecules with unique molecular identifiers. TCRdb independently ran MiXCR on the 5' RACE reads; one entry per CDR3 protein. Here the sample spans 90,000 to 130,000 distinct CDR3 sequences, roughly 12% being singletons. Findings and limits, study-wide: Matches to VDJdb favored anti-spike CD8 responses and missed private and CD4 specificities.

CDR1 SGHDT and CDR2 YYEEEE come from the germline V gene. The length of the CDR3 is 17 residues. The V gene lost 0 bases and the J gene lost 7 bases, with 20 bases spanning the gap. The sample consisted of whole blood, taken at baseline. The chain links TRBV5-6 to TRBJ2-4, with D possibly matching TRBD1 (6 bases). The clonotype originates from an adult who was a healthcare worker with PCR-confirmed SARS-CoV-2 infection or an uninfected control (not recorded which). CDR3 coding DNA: TGTGCCAGCAGCTTGGGCCCCACTGGACAGACGACGAACATTCAGTACTTC. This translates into CASSLGPTGQTTNIQYF.